This T cell receptor beta chain was documented in a study of response to subunit inactivated influenza vaccine. Study results and limitations: New T cells are recruited in small numbers by each seasonal influenza vaccination, according to the authors' suggestion.

TCRdb re-called the RT-PCR reads with MiXCR, one entry per CDR3 protein. Among about 520,000 distinct CDR3 sequences, roughly 7.9% were seen once, and the ten largest hold around 12%. At least ten counts were recorded for this clonotype. No antigen is known for it. The sequence derives from a man between 50 and 75 years old who received an inactivated influenza vaccine. The sample in question was PBMCs from blood, obtained about 23 months after vaccination.

CDR3 protein: CASSLAGTGVAYTF. The DNA for the CDR3 is TGTGCCAGCAGCTTAGCCGGGACAGGGGTTGCCTACACCTTC. V usage is TRBV7-6 and J usage is TRBJ1-2, with TRBD1 matching over 10 bases. CDR1 is SGHVS and CDR2 is FNYEAQ in the germline V gene. The length of the CDR3 is 14 residues. V shed 0 bases and J 10 bases; nucleotides not matched to a gene: 5.